The rows below give T cell receptor beta chains drawn from one sample of a study of Ad26.COV2.S vaccination and SARS-CoV-2 variants. Method: immunoSEQ multiplex PCR; TCRdb's copy keeps in-frame clones and lacks some. The table includes some 290,000 clones, around four fifths detected once. The sequences come from peripheral blood, collected in a trial of Ad26.COV2.S vaccine versus placebo. The receptor set was obtained from a person aged 18-65 years who received the Ad26.COV2.S COVID-19 vaccine or a placebo. Both conserved end residues are part of each CDR3. Each record gives: clone size, V gene, CDR3 protein. Clone size is stated in some rows and not others, as once, few, many or a class when expanded.

clone size: -
V gene: TRBV14
CDR3 protein: CASSQDRGGLLHF

clone size: once
V gene: TRBV5-1
CDR3 protein: CASRTDRGDTGELFF

clone size: -
V gene: TRBV2
CDR3 protein: CASSESMGKYGYTF

clone size: -
V gene: TRBV2
CDR3 protein: CASSPGLAASTDTQYF

clone size: -
V gene: TRBV28
CDR3 protein: CASSLWTGGTYGYTF

clone size: -
V gene: TRBV25-1
CDR3 protein: CASKVSGRDAGELFF

clone size: -
V gene: TRBV9
CDR3 protein: CASSPRGDFGNQPQHF

clone size: few
V gene: TRBV6-2/TRBV6-3
CDR3 protein: CASSRLTVSANSPLHF

clone size: -
V gene: TRBV6-6
CDR3 protein: CASSSTGQSTSPLHF

clone size: -
V gene: TRBV7-9
CDR3 protein: CASSGSGGRTDTQYF

clone size: -
V gene: TRBV6-5
CDR3 protein: CASSGTGGEPYEQYF

clone size: once
V gene: TRBV28
CDR3 protein: CASSPRGAGNQPQHF

clone size: -
V gene: TRBV30
CDR3 protein: CAWIREGSSYNSPLHF

clone size: few
V gene: TRBV9
CDR3 protein: CASSVTGNSYEQYF

clone size: -
V gene: TRBV2
CDR3 protein: CASSERVSGGPYTQYF